This passage covers 20 T cell receptor beta chains from one sample sequenced in a study of blood T cell repertoires in COVID-19. The protocol was immunoSEQ multiplex PCR, while the TCRdb copy is restricted to in-frame clones and leaves out a portion. Among tens of thousands of clones listed, around 88% were seen once. Sequenced input: peripheral blood. The receptors were gathered from a man in his 60s with acute or convalescent COVID-19.

The CDR3 DNA reads TGTGCCAGTAGTATAGATCCAGTTATCAGCAATCAGCCCCAGCATTTT. Protein sequence: CASSIDPVISNQPQHF. V is TRBV19 and J is TRBJ1-5; D is undetermined. The CDR3 extends over 16 amino acids. Germline CDR1 LNHDA, CDR2 SQIVND (reference sequence). Trimming removed 0 bases at V and 1 base at J, with 10 bases between.

This clone was seen a single time. The chain carries TRBV19 and TRBJ1-3; D not certain. Germline V gene lookup returns CDR1 LNHDA and CDR2 SQIVND (reference sequence). The CDR3 length is 13 residues. Trimming cost V 4 bases and J 4 bases, with 8 bases left between them. The CDR3 loop reads CASSNRVGNTIYF. The CDR3 region has the DNA TGTGCCAGTAGTAACCGGGTCGGAAACACCATATATTTT.

This sequence joins TRBV3-1 (or the pseudogene TRBV3-2) and TRBJ2-1, with D possibly being TRBD1 (6 bases). Trimming cost V 4 bases and J 9 bases, with 16 bases left between them. The germline CDR1 and CDR2 sequences are LGHDT and YNNKEL (reference sequence). This CDR3 spans 14 amino acids. The DNA for the CDR3 is TGTGCCAGCAGCCGGAGGACGGTACAGGGTGAGCAGTTCTTC. Its translation: CASSRRTVQGEQFF.

CDR3 bases: TGTGCTAGTCGGGGGGTGAACACCGGGGAGCTGTTTTTT. Its protein is CASRGVNTGELFF. The chain carries TRBV12-5 and TRBJ2-2; 7 positions match TRBD2. This CDR3 spans 13 amino acids. CDR1 is LGHNT, CDR2 FRNRAP, per germline. Trimming took 8 bases from V and 1 from J; bases not matched to a gene: 1.

This clone has only one observation. The chain uses TRBV3-1 (or the pseudogene TRBV3-2) and TRBJ1-1; D gene uncertain. V dropped 4 bases and J dropped 4 bases, with 16 bases sitting between them. There are 15 residues in the CDR3. CDR1 LGHDT and CDR2 YNNKEL come from the germline V gene (reference sequence). The CDR3 reads CASSPREEVVTEAFF. CDR3 DNA: TGTGCCAGCAGCCCACGTGAGGAAGTTGTCACTGAAGCTTTCTTT.

J is TRBJ1-3 and V is TRBV20-1; TRBD1 matches at 7 bases. Germline-derived CDR1 and CDR2 are DFQATT and SNEGSKA (reference sequence). J was trimmed by 0 bases and V by 3 bases; bases with no gene match: 2. This CDR3 has 14 residues. CDR3 sequence: CSASTGASGNTIYF. The CDR3 bases are TGCAGTGCTAGTACAGGGGCCTCTGGAAACACCATATATTTT.

The rearrangement joins TRBV5-4 to TRBJ2-7, with 9 bases fitting TRBD1. Germline lookup yields CDR1 SGHNT and CDR2 YYREEE (reference sequence). The CDR3 is 15 amino acids. After removal of 5 bases from V and 1 base from J, the junction contained 7 bases not matched to a gene. This chain's CDR3 is CASRSTGTGSYEQYF. The CDR3 DNA reads TGTGCCAGCAGGTCCACCGGGACAGGGTCCTACGAGCAGTACTTC.

V gene TRBV6-4 combines with J gene TRBJ1-4, with D tentatively TRBD1 (5 bases). Germline loops: CDR1 MRHNA, CDR2 SNTAGT. The CDR3 runs to 18 residues. Trimming stripped 6 bases from V and 0 bases from J, with 20 bases between. CDR3 sequence reads: CASRPQDPVTTTNEKLFF. CDR3 coding DNA: TGTGCCAGCAGACCACAGGATCCCGTGACCACAACTAATGAAAAACTGTTTTTT.

This clone was counted only a few times. V gene TRBV3-1 (or the pseudogene TRBV3-2) combines with J gene TRBJ1-1, with no clear D. The CDR3 has 18 amino acids. CDR1 is LGHDT and CDR2 is YNNKEL in the germline V gene (reference sequence). V was cut by 4 bases and J by 5 bases, with 26 bases left in between. CDR3 sequence: CASSRWTGSRNMGTEAFF. Here the CDR3 DNA reads TGTGCCAGCAGCCGTTGGACCGGGAGTCGTAATATGGGGACTGAAGCTTTCTTT.

The V and J genes are TRBV12-5 and TRBJ2-5; perhaps TRBD2 as D (6 bases). Germline CDR1 and CDR2: LGHNT and FRNRAP. The V and J ends lost 5 bases and 5 bases respectively, with 12 bases between them. The CDR3 loop spans 13 amino acids. Here the CDR3 reads CASGLRDFETQYF. CDR3 DNA sequence: TGTGCTAGTGGTCTCCGGGACTTTGAGACCCAGTACTTC.

CDR3 protein: CASSMWVAGSLDTGELFF. CDR3 nucleotides: TGTGCCAGTAGTATGTGGGTTGCGGGTTCTTTGGACACCGGGGAGCTGTTTTTT. This chain joins TRBV19 and TRBJ2-2; tentative D call: TRBD2 (5 bases). This CDR3 has 18 amino acids. Germline-derived CDR1 and CDR2 are LNHDA and SQIVND (reference sequence). V was pared by 3 bases and J by 3 bases, with 20 bases between.

The chain has TRBV27 and TRBJ1-4; D is undetermined. The CDR3 totals 14 residues. Germline-derived CDR1 and CDR2 are MNHEY and SMNVEV (reference sequence). V was pared by 4 bases and J by 10 bases, with 16 bases between. As DNA, the CDR3 is TGTGCCAGCAGTTACGAGGTCAAAAACGGAAAACTGTTTTTT. This codes for CASSYEVKNGKLFF.

The CDR3 loop is CASSLGTSGGNTGELFF. CDR3 nucleotide sequence: TGCGCCAGCAGCTTGGGGACTAGCGGCGGGAACACCGGGGAGCTGTTTTTT. This chain uses TRBV5-1 with TRBJ2-2; TRBD2 matches 10 bases. Germline V gene sequence: CDR1 SGHRS, CDR2 YFSETQ. V lost 0 bases and J lost 1; bases outside the gene matches: 3. The CDR3 runs to 17 residues.

The CDR3 here is CASSLRGGGGARDTQYF. Here the CDR3 DNA reads TGTGCCAGCAGCTTACGAGGGGGCGGGGGGGCCAGAGATACGCAGTATTTT. The chain carries TRBV7-6 and TRBJ2-3, with 9 positions matching TRBD2. Germline values: CDR1 SGHVS, CDR2 FNYEAQ. This CDR3 contains 17 residues. The V segment lost 2 bases and the J segment 5 bases; nucleotides outside the gene matches: 11.

This clone was detected only a few times. V usage is TRBV10-3 and J usage is TRBJ1-6; D remains ambiguous. The V gene's germline CDR1 is ENHRY and CDR2 SYGVKD. The CDR3 is 14 amino acids. V was clipped by 8 bases and J by 3 bases, with 11 bases between them. The CDR3 protein is CAIGPGDYNSPLHF. The CDR3 nucleotides read TGTGCCATCGGGCCGGGAGACTATAATTCACCCCTCCACTTT.

The gene calls are TRBV7-2 and TRBJ2-7, with 9 bases fitting TRBD1. Germline CDR1 and CDR2: SGHTA and FQGNSA. J gave up 0 bases and V 5 bases, and 5 bases lay outside the gene matches. This CDR3 is 15 amino acids long. The CDR3 DNA follows: TGTGCCAGCAGCGGTGACAGGGGGTCCTCCTACGAGCAGTACTTC. It is translated as CASSGDRGSSYEQYF.

The V gene is TRBV9, the J gene TRBJ2-1; 8 bases match TRBD2. Germline V gene sequence: CDR1 SGDLS, CDR2 YYNGEE. The CDR3 spans 15 residues. V lost 0 bases to trimming and J lost 8 bases; unmatched junction nucleotides: 7. In DNA, the CDR3 is TGTGCCAGCAGCGTAGCGGGGGGGGCCAGGGATGAGCAGTTCTTC. Encoded protein: CASSVAGGARDEQFF.

This CDR3 reads CASKRTGGDGYTF. The CDR3 bases are TGTGCCAGCAAACGGACAGGGGGTGATGGCTACACCTTC. V gene TRBV2 combines with J gene TRBJ1-2, with 10 positions matching TRBD1. The CDR3 spans 13 residues. Trimming cost V 7 bases and J 6 bases; bases outside gene matches: 5. Germline assignment: CDR1 SNHLY and CDR2 FYNNEI.

CDR3 nucleotides: TGTGCCAGCAGTTACTCGGATTGGGGCGCCTCTGGCTACACCTTC. Amino acids: CASSYSDWGASGYTF. The V and J genes are TRBV6-5 and TRBJ1-2, with D perhaps TRBD1 (5 bases). Germline V gives CDR1 MNHEY, CDR2 SVGAGI. The CDR3 spans 15 residues. V lost 0 bases and J lost 7, with 15 bases in between.

This clone was seen only once. This chain links TRBV6-5 with TRBJ1-2; 9 bases align to TRBD1. J gave up 5 bases and V 6 bases, and 7 bases lay outside the gene matches. The CDR3 consists of 14 residues. Germline V gene sequence: CDR1 MNHEY, CDR2 SVGAGI. CDR3 in amino acids: CASSPMTGGYGYTF. CDR3 nucleotides: TGTGCCAGCAGCCCCATGACAGGGGGATATGGCTACACCTTC.